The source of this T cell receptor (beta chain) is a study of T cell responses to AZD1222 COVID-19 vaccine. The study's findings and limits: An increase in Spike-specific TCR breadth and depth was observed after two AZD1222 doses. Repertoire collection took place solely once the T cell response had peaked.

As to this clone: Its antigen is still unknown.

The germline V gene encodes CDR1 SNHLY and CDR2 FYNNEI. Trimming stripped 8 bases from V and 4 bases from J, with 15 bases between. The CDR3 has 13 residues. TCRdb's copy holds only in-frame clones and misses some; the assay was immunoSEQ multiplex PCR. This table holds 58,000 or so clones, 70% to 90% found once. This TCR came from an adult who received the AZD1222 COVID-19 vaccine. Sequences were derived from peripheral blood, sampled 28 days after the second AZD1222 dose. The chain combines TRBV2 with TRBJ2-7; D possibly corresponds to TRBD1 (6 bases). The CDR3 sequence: CASGRDTFYEQYF. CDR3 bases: TGTGCCAGCGGTAGGGACACCTTTTACGAGCAGTACTTC.